This T cell receptor (beta chain) was sequenced in a study of shared T cell receptors in the human thymus (dated by TCRdb to about 2021). With respect to the entire study: The study examined how the human thymus generates shared, self-reactive T-cell receptor alpha chains.

V is pruned by 4 bases and J by 5 bases, leaving 10 bases of the junction without a gene match. CDR1 and CDR2, per the germline V gene (reference sequence), are LNHDA and SQIVND. Its CDR3 holds 16 amino acids, cysteine through phenylalanine. The CDR3 DNA has 48 bases and is translated from base 1. Points on this clone: Its recognized antigen is unknown. No qualities accompany the bases; no much larger clone lies one base away.

The library was generated by the immunoSEQ multiplex PCR assay. TCRdb re-hosts the immuneACCESS table, in-frame sequences only. Its copies lack some clones; in the studies checked, an unresolved V gene accounts for under half of them, and the cause for the rest is not known. A total of approximately 660,000 clones appear in this sample, approximately 90% of them only once. In total, the top ten clones hold around 0.0099% of the sample. This sample also belongs to another study, concerning human thymus T cells. As described in the second report: Immunologically healthy infants undergoing open corrective cardiac surgery for congenital heart defects in Finland were used as donors. Thymus tissue was obtained as surgical resects removed during corrective cardiac surgery. Both the thymic and the peripheral blood repertoires appeared to show biased V and J gene segment usage. The related research reported highly overlapping thymic TCR repertoires among unrelated individuals. The study used fewer than ten infant thymus samples plus four related peripheral blood samples to characterize TCR alpha and beta repertoires. The cohort included about 6 male and two female infants, with donor ages spanning 7 to 244 days. Thymocytes were released mechanically from tissue and stored at -70 °C as pellets of 10-30 million cells. A QIAsymphony instrument was used to extract genomic DNA from frozen cell pellets. Using the immunoSEQ multiplex PCR assay, the TCRB and TCRAD loci were amplified from a standardized quantity of quality-controlled genomic DNA. Amplicons spanned the V(D)J region at a length sufficient to cover the CDR3 and identify V and J genes. The amplicons were sequenced on an Illumina platform via the commercial immunoSEQ service. Primer bias and sequencing errors were corrected as previously described, and TCRAD and TCRB were defined on the basis of the IMGT database. Repertoires were analysed with immunoSEQ Analyzer 3.0 and VDJTools, covering basic statistics, V/J segment usage, diversity estimates, rarefaction and pairwise overlap. Diversity was estimated with Chao1, ChaoE, Efron-Thisted, Shannon and inverse Simpson indices, and also on datasets down-sampled to the smallest sample. Repertoire overlap was determined by strict matching of CDR3 nucleotide sequence, V gene and J gene, and Jaccard-based multidimensional scaling clustering was applied. On average, roughly 740,000 unique TCRB clonotypes were obtained from thymus samples, compared with 70,000 to 90,000 from blood samples.

In this chain, TRBV19 is recombined with TRBJ1-4; 7 bases in the middle match TRBD1. The sequence derives from a boy under two years old with a congenital heart defect. Donor details come from another sample of the same person, matched by shared clones. Material for sequencing was thymocytes. Here the CDR3 is given as CASSTAEGQRNEKLFF. In nucleotide form, the sequence is TGTGCCAGTAGTACCGCGGAGGGACAGAGGAATGAAAAACTGTTTTTT.